This TCR beta chain comes out of a study of cytomegalovirus exposure and HLA in healthy donors. Across the whole study: T cells numbering 150 million to 200 million yielded around 120 million unique TCR beta sequences in an earlier analysis.

Note on this clone: Its antigen is still unknown.

Donors in the study were healthy people who gave bone marrow. Study observations and caveats: In a later analysis, V- and J-gene trimming of beta chains associated with a DCLRE1C missense variant, replicated independently.

This PCR relied on a set of 60 Vbeta primers and 13 Jbeta primers. Original methodology: Later work found tens of millions of unique TCR beta chains, with 9.5 million to 11 million shared. The protocol was immunoSEQ multiplex PCR, while the TCRdb copy is restricted to in-frame clones and leaves out a portion. V and J calls plus clone size are reproduced from that table; the DNA served to infer D and trimming. Here the sample spans 150,000 or so clones, just under 75% being singletons. The CDR3 loop spans 16 amino acids. V was pared by 0 bases and J by 5 bases, with 16 bases between. Germline assignment: CDR1 LNHNV and CDR2 YYDKDF (reference sequence).

J is TRBJ2-5 and V is TRBV15; no clear D gene. This receptor was obtained from a woman in her late teens or twenties in good health and CMV-seronegative. What was sequenced was PBMCs. The CDR3 spells CATSRDYRSRRETQYF. In DNA form, the CDR3 reads TGTGCCACCAGCAGAGATTATCGGTCGAGGCGGGAGACCCAGTACTTC.